Below are 16 T cell receptor beta chains sequenced from a single sample in a study of beta chain features in type 1 diabetes. Study-wide results and caveats: Type 1 diabetes patients had TCRB CDR3s that were shorter (moderately but significantly so) in all four CD4+ subsets.

Their recognized antigens are unknown. The isolated RNA, all of it, was reverse transcribed, so expressed TCRB transcripts were what got sequenced. Repertoires were generated with immunoSEQ multiplex PCR, while TCRdb's copy carries only in-frame clones and drops some. Found here are roughly 230,000 clones, 11% of them singletons; the top ten hold more than 0.015%. The sequencing input was naive CD4+ T cells from blood. The receptors here all came from a man younger than 45 with type 1 diabetes.

The table lists this clone with a few counts. V usage is TRBV5-1 and J usage is TRBJ1-1; D uncertain. V shed 4 bases and J shed 1 base, with 8 bases lying between them. Germline V gene data show CDR1 as SGHRS and CDR2 as YFSETQ. There are 13 residues in the CDR3. This CDR3 is CASSETTNTEAFF. The DNA for the CDR3 is TGCGCCAGCAGCGAGACAACGAACACTGAAGCTTTCTTT. The full variable domain, rest sourced from reference TRBV5-1 and TRBJ1-1, is KAGVTQTPRYLIKTRGQQVTLSCSPISGHRSVSWYQQTPGQGLQFLFEYFSETQRNKGNFPGRFSGRQFSNSRSEMNVSTLELGDSALYLCASSETTNTEAFFGQGTRLTVV.

The chain employs TRBV5-1 and TRBJ1-1; 7 nucleotides line up with TRBD1. The CDR3 extends over 13 amino acids. J was trimmed by 1 base and V by 7 bases; bases with no gene match: 4. The V gene's germline CDR1 is SGHRS and CDR2 YFSETQ. The CDR3 loop reads CASAEGANTEAFF. Written as DNA, the CDR3 is TGCGCCAGCGCCGAGGGGGCGAACACTGAAGCTTTCTTT.

The genes are TRBV7-9 and TRBJ2-5; D perhaps matches TRBD2 (6 bases). V was trimmed by 5 bases and J by 7 bases, leaving 17 bases between them. The germline V gene has CDR1 SEHNR and CDR2 FQNEAQ (reference sequence). The CDR3 has 14 residues. CDR3 residues: CASSPPGDGGTQYF. The CDR3 nucleotides are TGTGCCAGCAGCCCTCCGGGAGACGGGGGGACCCAGTACTTC.

The J gene is TRBJ1-5, the V gene TRBV27; TRBD1 agrees at 9 bases. Unmatched junction bases numbered 4, after V lost 6 bases and J lost 4 bases. The CDR3 sequence is 14 residues long. Germline assignment: CDR1 MNHEY and CDR2 SMNVEV (reference sequence). CDR3 in amino acids: CASSRDRVNQPQHF. The CDR3 region has the DNA TGTGCCAGCAGCCGGGACAGGGTAAATCAGCCCCAGCATTTT.

This clone was counted a few times. CDR3 region: CASSNIYTGELFF. The CDR3 DNA is TGTGCCAGCAGCAACATCTACACCGGGGAGCTGTTTTTT. This chain joins TRBV7-9 and TRBJ2-2; no firm D call. The CDR3 is 13 residues long. Germline CDR1 is SEHNR and CDR2 is FQNEAQ (reference sequence). V was trimmed by 5 bases and J by 3 bases, leaving 7 bases between them. Together with reference TRBV7-9 and TRBJ2-2, the CDR3 gives the full variable domain: DTGVSQNPRHKITKRGQNVTFRCDPISEHNRLYWYRQTLGQGPEFLTYFQNEAQLEKSRLLSDRFSAERPKGSFSTLEIQRTEQGDSAMYLCASSNIYTGELFFGEGSRLTVL.

This clone was counted a few times. The chain links TRBV6-5 to TRBJ2-7, with D possibly being TRBD1 (6 bases). The CDR3 runs to 13 residues. Between the trimmed V and J ends, which lost 6 bases and 8 bases, there was a span of 17 bases. CDR1 is MNHEY, CDR2 SVGAGI, per germline. The DNA for the CDR3 is TGTGCCAGCAGGACGACAGGCCCTAGCCAGCAGTACTTC. Its translation is CASRTTGPSQQYF.

The genes are TRBV18 and TRBJ2-1; D perhaps matches TRBD1 (6 bases). V lost 2 bases to trimming and J lost 3 bases, with 17 bases between them. The CDR3 totals 17 residues. CDR1 and CDR2 (germline): KGHSH, LQKENI. The CDR3 here is CASSPYTGSLSYNEQFF. The CDR3 DNA is TGTGCCAGCTCACCATATACAGGGAGTTTAAGCTACAATGAGCAGTTCTTC.

In nucleotides, the CDR3 is TGCGCCAGCAGCCCTCATCGGGAGCAGTCACCCCTCCACTTT. It is translated as CASSPHREQSPLHF. This chain links TRBV5-1 with TRBJ1-6; D gene ambiguous. CDR1 SGHRS and CDR2 YFSETQ come from the germline V gene. This CDR3 has 14 amino acids. V was pared by 4 bases and J by 10 bases, with 15 bases between. The full variable domain, rest sourced from reference TRBV5-1 and TRBJ1-6, is KAGVTQTPRYLIKTRGQQVTLSCSPISGHRSVSWYQQTPGQGLQFLFEYFSETQRNKGNFPGRFSGRQFSNSRSEMNVSTLELGDSALYLCASSPHREQSPLHFGNGTRLTVT.

This clone is a singleton in its sample. The CDR3 nucleotides read TGTGCCAGCAGTTTTATGGGCGAAAAACTGTTTTTT. It yields the protein CASSFMGEKLFF. This sequence joins TRBV27 and TRBJ1-4; no reliable D call. Germline assignment: CDR1 MNHEY and CDR2 SMNVEV (reference sequence). The CDR3 runs to 12 residues. The V end lost 3 bases, the J end lost 8 bases, and 7 bases lay between the germline ends.

V usage is TRBV9 and J usage is TRBJ2-5; 12 bases are shared with TRBD2. J lost 5 bases, V lost 0 bases, and 8 bases had no gene match. There are 17 residues in the CDR3. Per the germline V gene, CDR1 is SGDLS and CDR2 is YYNGEE. The CDR3 region has the DNA TGTGCCAGCAGCGTAGGCGAACTAGCGGGGGGCGCCGAGACCCAGTACTTC. This translates into CASSVGELAGGAETQYF.

This clone was picked up a small number of times. The chain joins TRBV5-4 to TRBJ1-6; D is uncertain. V dropped 0 bases and J dropped 9 bases, with 7 bases sitting between them. In germline, CDR1 is SGHNT, CDR2 YYREEE (reference sequence). The CDR3 covers 13 residues. CDR3 nucleotides: TGTGCCAGCAGCTTGGTGGAGGGTTCACCCCTCCACTTT. Its translation: CASSLVEGSPLHF.

The J gene is TRBJ2-3, the V gene TRBV11-2, with a tentative D call TRBD2 (7 bases). The CDR3 covers 16 residues. In germline, CDR1 is SGHAT, CDR2 FQNNGV. V lost 8 bases to trimming and J lost 2 bases, with 20 bases between them. CDR3 residues: CASSPLGRGPTDTQYF. CDR3 nucleotides: TGTGCCAGCTCCCCCTTGGGGCGGGGGCCCACAGATACGCAGTATTTT.

The chain combines TRBV21-1 with TRBJ2-5; TRBD2, the table's D call, was not compared with the DNA. TRBV21-1 is described as a pseudogene. The CDR3 is 12 residues long. DNA of the CDR3: TGTGCCACCACGGGGGGCCAAGAGACCCAGTACTTC. Translation gives CATTGGQETQYF.

This clone has more than one count but fewer than ten. The rearrangement links TRBV5-4 to TRBJ2-3; D is perhaps TRBD1 (5 bases). The V gene's germline CDR1 is SGHNT and CDR2 YYREEE (reference sequence). This CDR3 has 15 residues. V shed 5 bases and J shed 3 bases, with 16 bases lying between them. The CDR3 loop is CASRDRTLSTDTQYF. For the CDR3, the DNA is TGTGCCAGCAGGGATAGGACACTTTCTACAGATACGCAGTATTTT.

In this sample, this clone turned up a few times. The rearrangement joins TRBV5-1 to TRBJ2-5, with 7 positions matching TRBD2. CDR3 length: 16 amino acids. The germline V gene encodes CDR1 SGHRS and CDR2 YFSETQ. Trimming cost V 0 bases and J 5 bases; bases outside gene matches: 10. The CDR3 DNA reads TGCGCCAGCAGCTTGGCCTCCCGGAGCGGGGCGGAGACCCAGTACTTC. Protein product: CASSLASRSGAETQYF.

This clone was seen more than once but under ten times. This sequence joins TRBV12-5 and TRBJ2-5; 8 bases align to TRBD1. Matching the DNA end better, TRBJ2-7 makes the J call doubtful. Germline CDR1 is LGHNT and CDR2 is FRNRAP. The CDR3 extends over 12 amino acids. The CDR3 DNA follows: TGTGCTAGTGGTCGGCAGGGGGCCGAGCAGTACTTC. The encoded protein is CASGRQGAEQYF.